This TCR beta chain was sequenced for a study of regulatory T cells in long-lasting Graves disease (dated by TCRdb to 2020 to 2022). For context, the study as a whole: Persistent Graves' disease was defined as antithyroid drug treatment for over 5 years with persistently positive TSH receptor autoantibodies. Peripheral blood TCR sequencing and RNA sequencing compared persistent Graves' disease patients with newly diagnosed Graves' disease patients. The study was registered as a clinical trial and conducted in China. A total of roughly 35 samples underwent TCR sequencing: 13 from persistent and roughly 20 from newly diagnosed Graves' disease patients. On average, persistent Graves' disease patients in the clinical cohort had been on antithyroid drugs for roughly 11 years.

This clonotype was seen ten or more times. The antigen it binds to is not known. No base qualities exist here, and no much larger clone lies one base off it. The paper as a whole reports these results and caveats: Persistent Graves' disease patients showed lower TCR Shannon entropy and fewer highly expanded clones than newly diagnosed patients, suggesting clonal expansion. Only peripheral blood was studied, because thyroid tissue, the primary lesion, was inaccessible. TRBV28, TRBJ1-2 and TRBJ2-5 were preferentially used in persistent disease, while TRBV20-1 and TRBJ2-1 were favored in newly diagnosed disease. The small sample size was acknowledged by the authors as a limitation that may reduce accuracy. Patients with persistent disease shared more public clonotypes (fewer than 3,000) than newly diagnosed patients did (more than 900). Only the TCR beta chain was sequenced and analyzed.

The CDR3 runs 15 residues from the cysteine to the phenylalanine. Only the CDR3 region is kept as DNA, spanning 45 bases read in frame from base 1. The germline V gene supplies CDR1 MNHEY and CDR2 SVGAGI. Trimming takes 0 bases from V and 0 bases from J, and the germline ends sit 9 bases apart. Library preparation was by multiplex PCR. Data came from an Illumina HiSeq 4000. TCR beta libraries were built with iRepertoire HTBI primers and Arm-PCR amplification of CDR3 regions. Before sequencing, the PCR products underwent gel purification. The authors processed their data as follows. A total of 60 to 80 TRBV and 14 TRBJ segments were identified across samples and were used for gene usage analysis of CDR3 amino acid clonotypes. Filtered high-quality paired reads were merged into contigs using COPE and FqMerger. BLAST was used to align contigs to the IMGT TRBV, TRBD and TRBJ reference genes, and CDR3 was defined following IMGT. Any clonotype with a frequency above 0.1% was counted as a highly expanded clone. Repertoire diversity was measured by Shannon entropy, and V-J evenness by the Gini coefficient. A clonotype found in more than one individual was treated as public. The public reads were reanalyzed by TCRdb: fastp trimming at Q25, MiXCR alignment, in-frame beta chains only. Each CDR3 protein appears once, grouped with its most common genes and DNA. The V and J calls here are based on TCRdb, not the publication. In this sample the table shows 350,000 to 450,000 distinct CDR3 sequences, 20% of which occur a single time. The leading ten clones occupy less than 25% of the sample.

The label giving this sample's time point can be read as: persistent/refractory GD, antithyroid drugs over 5 years with positive TRAb. For both TCR sequencing and RNA sequencing, RNA was extracted from PBMCs in TRIzol. Graves' disease was diagnosed according to American Thyroid Association guidelines. The patients came from an endocrinology department in Xi'an, China. Each patient gave approximately 9 milliliters of peripheral blood, collected in an EDTA anticoagulant tube. Ficoll Paque Plus density gradient separation was used to isolate PBMCs, and no additional T cell sorting was done. An Agilent 2100 Bioanalyzer and agarose gel were used to assess RNA quality, and a NanoDrop 2000 was used to measure RNA concentration.

This chain is built from TRBV6-5 and TRBJ2-7, with the identity of the D gene unclear. Sequenced here: peripheral blood mononuclear cells (PBMCs), sampled when the disease was refractory, from a patient treated with antithyroid drugs. The origin of this receptor is a female donor with Graves disease. The CDR3: CASSYSFGFSYEQYF. The nucleotide sequence reads as follows: TGTGCCAGCAGTTACTCGTTCGGATTCTCCTACGAGCAGTACTTC.